Below, one T cell receptor beta chain is given with its context. This entry belongs to a study of T-cell memory formation after mild COVID-19. Trimming stripped 1 base from V and 4 bases from J, with 10 bases between. CDR1 is LGHNA and CDR2 is YNFKEQ in the germline V gene. CDR3 size: 14 residues. 5'RACE with constant-segment primers built TCRalpha and TCRbeta cDNA libraries with UMIs. Using its own MiXCR run on the 5' RACE reads, TCRdb lists one record per CDR3 protein. The sample has 430,000 or so distinct CDR3 sequences; nearly 25% are singletons. The chain employs TRBV4-2 and TRBJ1-1; a weak D match, TRBD1 (6 bases). This clonotype was obtained from an adult woman who had mild COVID-19 (a few samples of this study predate the infection). Cell type and time point are not known. Material for sequencing was PBMCs or a T cell subset sorted from them (not recorded which). CDR3 sequence reads: CASSQGDRRTEAFF. CDR3 nucleotides: TGTGCCAGCAGCCAAGGAGACAGGCGCACTGAAGCTTTCTTT.